The next 32 T cell receptor beta chains were all read from a single sample in a study of T-cell memory formation after mild COVID-19. TCRdb analysed the 5' RACE reads with MiXCR anew, one entry per CDR3 protein. The sample lists hundreds of thousands of distinct CDR3 sequences, 20% occurring once. The sequencing input was PBMCs or a T cell subset sorted from them (not recorded which). The receptors come from an adult woman who had mild COVID-19 (a few samples of this study predate the infection). Cell type and time point are not known.

The chain recombines TRBV24-1 with TRBJ2-5; D possibly corresponds to TRBD2 (6 bases). The CDR3 totals 13 residues. V lost 4 bases and J lost 4, with 9 bases in between. Germline V lookup: CDR1 KGHDR, CDR2 SFDVKD. The CDR3 region is CATSEVGGETQYF. CDR3 nucleotide sequence: TGTGCCACCAGTGAGGTGGGGGGAGAGACCCAGTACTTC.

This clonotype was detected ten times or more. The genes are TRBV7-2 and TRBJ1-5; TRBD1 matches at 12 bases. The V and J ends lost 5 bases and 6 bases, in that order; junction bases with no gene match: 5. CDR3 length: 15 residues. Per germline, CDR1 SGHTA and CDR2 FQGNSA. The CDR3 here is CASSEGQGAGQPQHF. Here the CDR3 DNA reads TGTGCCAGCAGCGAGGGACAGGGGGCAGGTCAGCCCCAGCATTTT.

This clonotype turned up a few times. The gene calls are TRBV29-1 and TRBJ2-2; TRBD1 aligns across 8 bases. This CDR3 comprises 14 residues. J lost 3 bases, V lost 6 bases, and 6 bases had no gene match. CDR1 SQVTM and CDR2 ANQGSEA come from the germline V gene. CDR3 nucleotides: TGCAGCGTGAGGGACAGGTCGGACACCGGGGAGCTGTTTTTT. Its protein is CSVRDRSDTGELFF.

This clonotype was observed a handful of times. V usage is TRBV6-1 and J usage is TRBJ2-7, with 7 bases lining up with TRBD2. Germline CDR1 is MNHNS and CDR2 is SASEGT. The length of the CDR3 is 14 residues. Losses at the gene ends were 6 bases for V and 0 bases for J; bases not matched to a gene: 5. CDR3 loop: CASSLADSSYEQYF. DNA of the CDR3: TGTGCCAGCAGCCTAGCGGATAGCTCCTACGAGCAGTACTTC.

J is TRBJ2-1 and V is TRBV5-1; TRBD2 matches at 13 bases. Germline CDR1 is SGHRS and CDR2 is YFSETQ. The CDR3 is made up of 15 amino acids. V trimming: 4 bases; J trimming: 6 bases; junction bases outside the gene matches: 4. CDR3 amino acids: CASSQGLAGPNEQFF. DNA of the CDR3: TGCGCCAGCAGCCAGGGACTAGCGGGGCCCAATGAGCAGTTCTTC.

This clonotype came up a few times. The CDR3 here is CASSQDGTGYNEQFF. CDR3 in DNA: TGTGCCAGCAGCCAAGACGGGACTGGGTACAATGAGCAGTTCTTC. This rearrangement joins TRBV3-1 to TRBJ2-1; D is possibly TRBD2 (6 bases). Germline CDR1 and CDR2: LGHDT and YNNKEL (reference sequence). Trimming took 0 bases from V and 4 from J, leaving 10 bases between them. The CDR3 totals 15 residues.

V is TRBV28 and J is TRBJ1-2; TRBD1 might be the D (5 bases). CDR1 is MDHEN and CDR2 is SYDVKM in the germline V gene. Trimming stripped 3 bases from V and 8 bases from J, with 13 bases between. The CDR3 contains 13 residues. The CDR3 region is CASSLARVWGYTF. CDR3 nucleotide sequence: TGTGCCAGCAGTTTGGCCAGGGTGTGGGGCTACACCTTC.

This clonotype has a handful of counts. The chain is built from TRBV10-3 and TRBJ2-3; 9 bases line up with TRBD1. J was trimmed by 5 bases and V by 7 bases; bases with no gene match: 7. The CDR3 totals 14 residues. In germline, CDR1 is ENHRY, CDR2 SYGVKD. The CDR3 is CAITPGQGGDTQYF. CDR3 sequence (DNA): TGTGCCATCACCCCGGGACAGGGAGGAGATACGCAGTATTTT.

This sequence joins TRBV5-5 and TRBJ2-4; 9 nucleotides align to TRBD1. This CDR3 is 14 amino acids long. The ends lost 3 bases at V and 7 bases at J; junction bases unmatched: 5. Germline values: CDR1 SGHKS, CDR2 YYEKEE (reference sequence). CDR3 region: CASSSDRGGNIQYF. The DNA for the CDR3 is TGTGCCAGCAGCTCCGACAGGGGGGGGAACATTCAGTACTTC.

The V gene is TRBV15, the J gene TRBJ2-1; D may be TRBD2 (6 bases). Germline CDR1 reads LNHNV; CDR2 reads YYDKDF (reference sequence). Between the trimmed V and J ends, which lost 6 bases and 9 bases, there was a span of 15 bases. This CDR3 comprises 13 residues. This CDR3 is CATRVGGSSEQFF. The CDR3 nucleotides are TGTGCCACCAGGGTGGGAGGATCCAGTGAGCAGTTCTTC.

In this sample, this clonotype turned up a few times. The chain is built from TRBV12-3 or TRBV12-4 and TRBJ2-7, with D perhaps matching TRBD2 (6 bases). V was trimmed by 5 bases and J by 6 bases, leaving 14 bases between them. The length of the CDR3 is 13 residues. The CDR3 sequence: CASSAGPRSEQYF. CDR3 nucleotides: TGTGCCAGCAGTGCGGGACCGCGGTCCGAGCAGTACTTC.

This clonotype turned up a few times. J is TRBJ2-5 and V is TRBV20-1; D remains unclear. This CDR3 has 13 amino acids. V was cut by 5 bases and J by 2 bases, with 12 bases left in between. Germline CDR1 DFQATT, CDR2 SNEGSKA (reference sequence). The CDR3 region is CSARLIGQETQYF. Written as DNA, the CDR3 is TGCAGTGCTCGACTCATAGGACAAGAGACCCAGTACTTC.

This chain joins TRBV12-3 or TRBV12-4 and TRBJ2-3, with 7 nucleotides matching TRBD2. The CDR3 totals 15 residues. After removal of 6 bases from V and 0 bases from J, the junction contained 6 bases not matched to a gene. The CDR3: CASRGGLNSTDTQYF. For the CDR3, the DNA is TGTGCCAGCAGGGGGGGACTAAATAGCACAGATACGCAGTATTTT.

This clonotype was recorded a few times. The chain has TRBV7-3 and TRBJ2-2, with TRBD1 matching over 7 bases. Per germline, CDR1 SGHTA and CDR2 FQGTGA. V gave up 4 bases and J gave up 5 bases; unmatched junction bases: 13. The CDR3 has 17 residues. The CDR3 region is CASSSPVRGGNTGELFF. As DNA, the CDR3 is TGTGCCAGCAGCTCCCCCGTTAGAGGGGGCAATACCGGGGAGCTGTTTTTT.

This clonotype has just a few counts. The rearrangement uses TRBV4-1 and TRBJ2-3, with TRBD1 matching over 10 bases. The CDR3 spans 16 residues. The germline V gene has CDR1 MGHRA and CDR2 YSYEKL. J lost 5 bases, V lost 4 bases, and 9 bases had no gene match. The CDR3 loop reads CASSPYVDRGQDTQYF. The CDR3, as DNA: TGCGCCAGCAGCCCATACGTAGACAGGGGGCAAGATACGCAGTATTTT.

This clonotype appeared a few times. Because the CDR3 is missing its conserved closing phenylalanine or tryptophan, this is likely a read error. The chain employs TRBV5-8 and TRBJ2-1, with D uncertain. The germline CDR1 and CDR2 sequences are SGHTS and YDEGEE. Between the trimmed V and J ends, which lost 0 bases and 10 bases, there was a span of 8 bases. The CDR3 is 12 residues long. CDR3 sequence (DNA): TGTGCCAGCAGCTTGGTGGGTCACGAGCAGTTCCCC. Translating gives CASSLVGHEQFP.

This clonotype has only a few counts. CDR3 protein: CASSTTGFGYEQYF. The CDR3 region has the DNA TGTGCCAGCAGTACGACAGGGTTCGGATACGAGCAGTACTTC. This sequence joins TRBV7-9 and TRBJ2-7, with TRBD1 matching over 7 bases. The length of the CDR3 is 14 residues. V was clipped by 6 bases and J by 4 bases; unmatched bases: 9. Per germline, CDR1 SEHNR and CDR2 FQNEAQ (reference sequence).

The chain joins TRBV27 to TRBJ2-7; TRBD2 might be the D (6 bases). In germline, CDR1 is MNHEY, CDR2 SMNVEV (reference sequence). The CDR3 runs to 16 residues. V was pared by 0 bases and J by 1 base, with 13 bases between. This CDR3 reads CASSLSGAGGSYEQYF. The CDR3, as DNA: TGTGCCAGCAGTTTATCGGGTGCCGGGGGTTCCTACGAGCAGTACTTC.

This clonotype occurred a few times. The chain has TRBV10-3 and TRBJ2-1; D remains ambiguous. Germline-derived CDR1 and CDR2 are ENHRY and SYGVKD. Trimming shortened V by 3 bases and J by 4 bases, and 7 bases separated the two germline ends. The CDR3 is 13 amino acids. The CDR3 loop is CAISDLGYNEQFF. CDR3 sequence (DNA): TGTGCCATCAGTGACCTAGGTTACAATGAGCAGTTCTTC.

The rearrangement uses TRBV29-1 and TRBJ2-7; 13 positions agree with TRBD2. The CDR3 loop spans 13 amino acids. With V trimmed by 3 bases and J by 12 bases, 8 bases remained unmatched. In germline, CDR1 is SQVTM, CDR2 ANQGSEA. In DNA form, the CDR3 reads TGCAGCGTTGATCCCGGGACTAGCGGGAATCGGTACTTC. This encodes CSVDPGTSGNRYF.

The chain combines TRBV4-1 with TRBJ2-2; no reliable D call. The CDR3 totals 14 residues. V lost 1 base and J lost 6, with 9 bases in between. Per the germline V gene, CDR1 is MGHRA and CDR2 is YSYEKL. The CDR3 protein is CASSQVGVPGELFF. The CDR3 DNA is TGCGCCAGCAGCCAAGTGGGTGTCCCCGGGGAGCTGTTTTTT.

In this sample, this clonotype turned up many times. V is TRBV5-1 and J is TRBJ2-7; D ambiguous. Germline CDR1 is SGHRS and CDR2 is YFSETQ. Deletions cut 0 bases from V and 4 bases from J, with 8 bases between. The CDR3 has 13 amino acids. CDR3 DNA: TGCGCCAGCAGCTTGGAGGTAGGATACGAGCAGTACTTC. Amino acid sequence: CASSLEVGYEQYF.

V usage is TRBV11-2 and J usage is TRBJ2-7; D is perhaps TRBD1 or TRBD2 (5 bases each). The CDR3 runs to 15 residues. Germline CDR1 is SGHAT and CDR2 is FQNNGV. The V end was cut by 5 bases, the J end by 7 bases, with 21 bases between. The CDR3 bases are TGTGCCAGCAGCCCTCCGGGACGGTTTCGGAAGGAGCAGTACTTC. This codes for CASSPPGRFRKEQYF.

V is TRBV20-1 and J is TRBJ2-7, with 7 nucleotides matching TRBD2. The germline V gene has CDR1 DFQATT and CDR2 SNEGSKA (reference sequence). The V and J ends lost 5 bases and 6 bases, in that order; junction bases with no gene match: 13. The CDR3 has 14 residues. CDR3 nucleotide sequence: TGCAGTGCTTTCTCCTACCGGGGGGAGTTCGAGCAGTACTTC. Protein sequence: CSAFSYRGEFEQYF.

This clonotype was observed a handful of times. The chain uses TRBV7-9 and TRBJ2-7; D gene unclear. Trimming cost V 4 bases and J 5 bases, with 15 bases left between them. CDR1 and CDR2 (germline): SEHNR, FQNEAQ (reference sequence). The CDR3 loop spans 14 amino acids. The CDR3 protein is CASSSLSSPNEQYF. CDR3 in DNA: TGTGCCAGCAGCTCACTCTCAAGCCCCAACGAGCAGTACTTC.

This clonotype was counted ten times or more. The chain recombines TRBV6-2 or TRBV6-3 with TRBJ1-1; D gene unclear. Per germline, CDR1 MNHEY and CDR2 SVGEGT. Trimming took 2 bases from V and 2 from J, leaving 15 bases between them. The CDR3 spans 16 residues. CDR3 residues: CASSYVERGLNTEAFF. The DNA of the CDR3 is TGTGCCAGCAGTTACGTCGAGAGAGGGTTAAACACTGAAGCTTTCTTT.

This clonotype appeared a few times. The V gene is TRBV2, the J gene TRBJ2-6, with TRBD1 identical over 8 bases. Germline V CDR1 and CDR2: SNHLY, FYNNEI. After removal of 4 bases from V and 4 bases from J, the junction contained 6 bases not matched to a gene. There are 16 residues in the CDR3. CDR3 DNA: TGTGCCAGCAGTGGGCAGGGGGCCTTCGGGGCCAACGTCCTGACTTTC. This sequence encodes CASSGQGAFGANVLTF.

This clonotype showed up many times. The genes are TRBV27 and TRBJ2-5; 8 bases line up with TRBD1. CDR1 is MNHEY, CDR2 SMNVEV, per germline (reference sequence). CDR3 length equals 14 residues. Losses at the gene ends were 6 bases for V and 5 bases for J; bases not matched to a gene: 8. CDR3 coding DNA: TGTGCCAGCAGGCCCGACAGGGGTTCGGAGACCCAGTACTTC. Translation gives CASRPDRGSETQYF.

This clonotype was picked up many times. The chain is built from TRBV24-1 and TRBJ2-5; 11 bases agree with TRBD2. The length of the CDR3 is 16 residues. Germline V gives CDR1 KGHDR, CDR2 SFDVKD. V gave up 7 bases and J gave up 5 bases; unmatched junction bases: 11. The CDR3 is CATSRQLTSGSETQYF. The CDR3 nucleotides read TGTGCCACCAGCCGACAACTTACTAGCGGGAGTGAGACCCAGTACTTC.

V and J are TRBV12-3 or TRBV12-4 and TRBJ2-5, with 12 positions matching TRBD2. The ends lost 3 bases at V and 4 bases at J; junction bases unmatched: 3. This CDR3 contains 15 residues. As DNA, the CDR3 is TGTGCCAGCAGTTTCACTAGCGGGAGGTCAGAGACCCAGTACTTC. Translating it yields CASSFTSGRSETQYF.

This clonotype appeared a few times. This sequence joins TRBV30 and TRBJ2-1; no firm D call. CDR1 is GTSNPN and CDR2 is SVGIG in the germline V gene (reference sequence). Trimming removed 0 bases at V and 9 bases at J, with 12 bases between. The CDR3 contains 13 residues. CDR3 amino acids: CAWSVGHWSEQFF. For the CDR3, the DNA is TGTGCCTGGAGTGTAGGGCACTGGAGTGAGCAGTTCTTC.

The rearrangement joins TRBV4-1 to TRBJ1-1, with D possibly being TRBD1 (5 bases). Per the germline V gene, CDR1 is MGHRA and CDR2 is YSYEKL. Trimming shortened V by 1 base and J by 4 bases, and 16 bases separated the two germline ends. The CDR3 totals 16 residues. CDR3 residues: CASSQVKGKTGTEAFF. The CDR3 bases are TGCGCCAGCAGCCAAGTGAAGGGAAAAACAGGCACTGAAGCTTTCTTT.